Described below is a single TCR beta chain sequence and its context. The source of the sample is a study of blood T cell repertoires in COVID-19. In the study overall: T cells, B-cell-depleted T cells, or PBMCs supplied cDNA or gDNA.

Clones were sequenced by immunoSEQ multiplex PCR, and TCRdb holds only the in-frame ones, with some missing. This table has 310,000 or so clones, roughly 90% appearing once. Germline loops: CDR1 MNHNY, CDR2 SVGAGI (reference sequence). V lost 5 bases, J lost 0 bases, and 11 bases lay in between. The CDR3 has 15 residues. This sequence originates from a man aged 18 to 29 who had recovered from COVID-19. The sample was peripheral blood. This chain connects TRBV6-6 to TRBJ1-3; weak D call: TRBD1 (5 bases). The CDR3, as DNA: TGTGCCAGCAGTACGTTGGGGGGCTCTGGAAACACCATATATTTT. Protein product: CASSTLGGSGNTIYF.